Following are 3 T cell receptor beta chains from one sample sequenced in a study of radiotherapy plus CTLA-4 blockade in lung cancer. Repertoires were generated with immunoSEQ multiplex PCR, while TCRdb's copy carries only in-frame clones and drops some. The sample holds over 30,000 clones, roughly three quarters seen once. Sequenced here: peripheral blood, sampled from a patient treated with radiotherapy plus ipilimumab. Every receptor here comes from a human donor with non-small cell lung cancer that progressed on radiotherapy plus ipilimumab.

The chain recombines TRBV11-2 with TRBJ2-5; 9 positions match TRBD2. The CDR3 extends over 16 amino acids. CDR1 is SGHAT, CDR2 FQNNGV, per germline. V was pared by 7 bases and J by 2 bases, with 11 bases of the junction left unmatched. The chain's CDR3 is CASTVIAGGPQETQYF. In nucleotides, the CDR3 is TGTGCCAGCACGGTGATCGCGGGGGGGCCGCAAGAGACCCAGTACTTC.

The V and J genes are TRBV5-4 and TRBJ2-1; 8 positions match TRBD2. The V segment lost 4 bases and the J segment 2 bases; nucleotides outside the gene matches: 11. The CDR3 is 17 residues long. Looked up from germline, CDR1 is SGHNT and CDR2 is YYREEE (reference sequence). The CDR3 DNA reads as TGTGCCAGCAGCCCTCGGGGGGGGCTGGGAACCTACAATGAGCAGTTCTTC. Protein: CASSPRGGLGTYNEQFF.

The chain is built from TRBV9 and TRBJ2-6; D not resolved. Germline V gene data show CDR1 as SGDLS and CDR2 as YYNGEE. This CDR3 comprises 15 residues. Trimming took 3 bases from V and 0 from J, leaving 7 bases between them. The CDR3 nucleotides read TGTGCCAGCAGCGATGTATACTCTGGGGCCAACGTCCTGACTTTC. Protein: CASSDVYSGANVLTF. Together with reference TRBV9 and TRBJ2-6, the CDR3 gives the full variable domain: DSGVTQTPKHLITATGQRVTLRCSPRSGDLSVYWYQQSLDQGLQFLIQYYNGEERAKGNILERFSAQQFPDLHSELNLSSLELGDSALYFCASSDVYSGANVLTFGAGSRLTVL.